The 14 T cell receptor beta chains listed next were all sequenced from one sample in a study of T cells in Graves' hyperthyroidism and ophthalmopathy. There were TCR beta CDR3 regions amplified from RNA transcripts. TCR CDR3 regions were first amplified by RT-PCR with HTBI primers. TCRdb called the multiplex PCR reads again in MiXCR, with one record for every CDR3 protein. Of approximately 300,000 distinct CDR3 sequences in the sample, roughly 15% were seen once. Source material: blood. The origin of the receptors is a man aged 30-40 years with Graves' hyperthyroidism.

This clonotype came up many times. V usage is TRBV12-3 or TRBV12-4 and J usage is TRBJ2-3, with no clear D. The CDR3 has 16 amino acids. Trimming removed 5 bases from V and 7 bases from J, with 22 bases in between. The CDR3 spells CASSHFGNTNINTQYF. CDR3 sequence (DNA): TGTGCCAGCAGTCATTTTGGCAACACCAATATTAATACGCAGTATTTT.

This clonotype came up many times. This chain's CDR3 is CAWRRDSSYEQYF. In nucleotides, the CDR3 is TGTGCCTGGAGGCGGGACAGTTCCTACGAGCAGTACTTC. The chain has TRBV30 and TRBJ2-7; weak D call: TRBD1 (7 bases). The CDR3 is made up of 13 amino acids. The V and J ends lost 3 bases and 1 base respectively, with 10 bases between them. CDR1 and CDR2 from the germline V gene are GTSNPN and SVGIG (reference sequence).

The chain is built from TRBV28 and TRBJ2-3; 12 bases match TRBD2. J gave up 6 bases and V 7 bases, and 2 bases lay outside the gene matches. CDR1 and CDR2 from the germline V gene are MDHEN and SYDVKM. The CDR3 sequence is 13 residues long. The CDR3 loop is CASTSGRADTQYF. The CDR3 nucleotides read TGTGCCAGCACTAGCGGGAGGGCTGATACGCAGTATTTT. The full variable domain, in which reference TRBV28 and TRBJ2-3 provide the parts outside the CDR3, is DVKVTQSSRYLVKRTGEKVFLECVQDMDHENMFWYRQDPGLGLRLIYFSYDVKMKEKGDIPEGYSVSREKKERFSLILESASTNQTSMYLCASTSGRADTQYFGPGTRLTVL.

Many counts were recorded for this clonotype. The genes are TRBV7-2 and TRBJ2-7; D is possibly TRBD2 (5 bases). Germline CDR1 is SGHTA and CDR2 is FQGNSA. The CDR3 is 16 residues long. V dropped 1 base and J dropped 5 bases, with 18 bases sitting between them. The CDR3 is CASSLGTVRGQDEQYF. The CDR3 DNA follows: TGTGCCAGCAGCTTAGGGACCGTCCGAGGGCAGGACGAGCAGTACTTC. Filled out from reference TRBV7-2 and TRBJ2-7, the complete variable domain reads GAGVSQSPSNKVTEKGKDVELRCDPISGHTALYWYRQSLGQGLEFLIYFQGNSAPDKSGLPSDRFSAERTGGSVSTLTIQRTQQEDSAVYLCASSLGTVRGQDEQYFGPGTRLTVT.

The V call is TRBV5-1, the J call TRBJ2-6; the match to TRBD2 covers 14 bases. Germline CDR1 reads SGHRS; CDR2 reads YFSETQ. The CDR3 length is 19 residues. J was trimmed by 4 bases and V by 0 bases; bases with no gene match: 6. CDR3 amino acids: CASSLGGLAGGSGANVLTF. The DNA of the CDR3 is TGCGCCAGCAGCTTGGGAGGACTAGCGGGAGGCTCAGGGGCCAACGTCCTGACTTTC.

In its sample, this clonotype was seen a few times. A single base separates this from a much larger clone, so it may be a read error. This chain links TRBV3-1 with TRBJ2-1; 8 nucleotides line up with TRBD1. There are 13 residues in the CDR3. V dropped 1 base and J dropped 12; count of bases not matched to a gene: 5. Germline V gene lookup returns CDR1 LGHDT and CDR2 YNNKEL (reference sequence). The CDR3 spells CASSQADRGGQFF. The CDR3 nucleotides read TGTGCCAGCAGCCAAGCCGACAGGGGAGGGCAGTTCTTC.

This clonotype was detected many times. V is TRBV6-1 and J is TRBJ1-2; weak D call: TRBD1 (5 bases). CDR3 length: 12 residues. Per germline, CDR1 MNHNS and CDR2 SASEGT. Trimming pared 5 bases from V and 8 bases from J, leaving 12 bases between. DNA for the CDR3: TGTGCCAGCAGTTATGGGACGGTCGGCTACACCTTC. Amino acid sequence: CASSYGTVGYTF.

Remarks on this clonotype: A much larger clone sits a single nucleotide away, making a read error possible. J is TRBJ2-1 and V is TRBV12-3 or TRBV12-4, with TRBD2 as a possible D gene (6 bases). This CDR3 contains 13 residues. Trimming pared 8 bases from V and 1 base from J, leaving 9 bases between. The chain's CDR3 is CASDGSSYNEQFF. CDR3 in DNA: TGTGCCAGCGACGGGAGTTCCTACAATGAGCAGTTCTTC.

The sample holds many counts of this clonotype. This rearrangement joins TRBV12-3 or TRBV12-4 to TRBJ2-3; D tentatively reads TRBD1 or TRBD2 (5 bases each). The CDR3 runs 15 residues. Trimming took off 7 bases at V and 6 bases at J, with 20 bases between the two ends. CDR3 sequence (DNA): TGTGCCAGCACCATAGGGACGTATTTGTGGGATACGCAGTATTTT. It translates to CASTIGTYLWDTQYF.

In its sample, this clonotype was seen many times. The rearrangement uses TRBV27 and TRBJ2-7; no definite D call. Trimming pared 6 bases from V and 3 bases from J, leaving 15 bases between. Looked up from germline, CDR1 is MNHEY and CDR2 is SMNVEV (reference sequence). The CDR3 extends over 14 amino acids. CDR3 in amino acids: CASRGAPRLYEQYF. The CDR3 nucleotides are TGTGCCAGCAGGGGCGCTCCAAGGCTCTACGAGCAGTACTTC.

This chain connects TRBV19 to TRBJ2-5, with D possibly matching TRBD2 (6 bases). The CDR3 totals 14 residues. V lost 1 base and J 12 bases, leaving 18 bases between the germline ends. Germline lookup yields CDR1 LNHDA and CDR2 SQIVND (reference sequence). The CDR3 DNA sequence: TGTGCCAGTAGTATAGGGGGAGGACGGCCCGGGAAGTACTTC. Translated, it gives CASSIGGGRPGKYF.

This clonotype was detected a few times. J is TRBJ1-1 and V is TRBV5-4; D gene unclear. The V end was cut by 3 bases, the J end by 3 bases, with 6 bases between. Germline CDR1 SGHNT, CDR2 YYREEE (reference sequence). The CDR3 consists of 12 residues. The CDR3 bases are TGTGCCAGCAGCTACTCGGACACTGAAGCTTTCTTT. Its translation: CASSYSDTEAFF.

This clonotype has at least ten counts. The V and J genes are TRBV20-1 and TRBJ2-7; D gene ambiguous. Looked up from germline, CDR1 is DFQATT and CDR2 is SNEGSKA (reference sequence). This CDR3 spans 13 amino acids. V lost 0 bases, J lost 3 bases, and 9 bases lay in between. This chain's CDR3 is CSARDRGDYEQYF. As DNA, the CDR3 is TGCAGTGCTAGAGATCGTGGGGACTACGAGCAGTACTTC.

A few counts support this clonotype. J is TRBJ2-7 and V is TRBV12-3 or TRBV12-4, with D possibly being TRBD1 (5 bases). The CDR3 is made up of 13 amino acids. V gave up 1 base and J gave up 6 bases, with 10 bases separating them. CDR3 sequence (DNA): TGTGCCAGCAGTTTAGTCCTGGGGCCCGAGCAGTACTTC. This encodes CASSLVLGPEQYF.